This T cell receptor beta chain is drawn from a study of beta chain features in type 1 diabetes. General study points: Healthy donors had naive, central memory and Treg TCRB repertoires that appeared less similar than those seen among patients.

Germline V gene sequence: CDR1 SGHDN, CDR2 FVKESK. The length of the CDR3 is 14 residues. Trimming took 1 base from V and 4 from J, leaving 8 bases between them. Sequenced material consisted of expressed TCRB transcripts (all of the isolated RNA was reverse transcribed). This table comes from immunoSEQ multiplex PCR, and its TCRdb copy is limited to in-frame clones, with some not included. The sample has approximately 380,000 clones, more than 13% seen once; the top ten hold about 0.019%. This clone has only a few counts. Its cognate antigen is unknown. The sequencing input was naive CD4+ T cells from blood. The chain links TRBV14 to TRBJ2-1, with a weak D call TRBD1 (5 bases). This TCR came from a woman aged 18 to 35 in good health. DNA of the CDR3: TGTGCCAGCAGCCAAGTCAGACAGTACAATGAGCAGTTCTTC. Its protein is CASSQVRQYNEQFF.